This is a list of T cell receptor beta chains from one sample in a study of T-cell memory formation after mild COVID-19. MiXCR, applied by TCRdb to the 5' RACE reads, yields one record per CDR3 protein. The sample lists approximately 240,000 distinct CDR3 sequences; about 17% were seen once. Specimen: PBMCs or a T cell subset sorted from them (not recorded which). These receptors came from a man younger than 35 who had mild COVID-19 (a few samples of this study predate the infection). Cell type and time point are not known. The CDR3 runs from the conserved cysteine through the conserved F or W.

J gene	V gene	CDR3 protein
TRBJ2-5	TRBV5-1	CASGITGQETQYF
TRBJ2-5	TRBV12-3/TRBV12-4	CASSFALAVETQYF
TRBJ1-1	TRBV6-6	CASSQPRGNTEAFF
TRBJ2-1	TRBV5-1	CASSSDREQFF
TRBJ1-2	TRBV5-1	CASSGSSYGYTF
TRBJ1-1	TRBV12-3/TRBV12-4	CASSFSGLGTEAFF
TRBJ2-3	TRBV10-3	CAISTGTSGGRDTQYF
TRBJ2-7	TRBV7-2	CASTVREGAFYEQYF
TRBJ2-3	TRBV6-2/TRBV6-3	CASSSRRITDTQYF
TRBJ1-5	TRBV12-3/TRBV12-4	CASKFGLYQPQHF
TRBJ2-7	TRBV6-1	CASSKNHGYEQYF
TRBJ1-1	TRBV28	CASSSPGGRVTEAFF
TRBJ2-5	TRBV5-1	CASSWGQNQETQYF
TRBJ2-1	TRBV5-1	CASSLDSSGGGKQFF
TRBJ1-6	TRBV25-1	CASSSLRAGWNSPLHF
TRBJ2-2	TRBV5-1	CASSLAGGPRTGELFF
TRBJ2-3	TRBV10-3	CAIRGRADTDTQYF
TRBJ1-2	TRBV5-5	CASSNKKGAGYGYTF
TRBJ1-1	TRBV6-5	CASSNWGGNTEAFF
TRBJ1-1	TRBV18	CASSPRDSDTEAFF
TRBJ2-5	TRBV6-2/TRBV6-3	CASSLAGGATEETQYF
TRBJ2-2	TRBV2	CASTSMDRAGELFF
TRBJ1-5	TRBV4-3	CASSQDFGTTGRGPQHF
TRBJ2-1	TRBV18	CASSPPVSVNEQFF
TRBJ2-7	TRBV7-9	CASTMGAASYEQYF
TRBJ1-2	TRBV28	CASSVSGSGYTF
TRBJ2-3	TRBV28	CASSWGLNTQYF
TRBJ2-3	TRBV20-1	CSAEGGNTDTQYF
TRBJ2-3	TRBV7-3	CASSLSSAYTQYF
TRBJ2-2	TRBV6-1	CASSVRTANTGELFF
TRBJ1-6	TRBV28	CASSLQAGKSSPLHF
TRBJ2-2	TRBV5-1	CASSLGQAEGELFF
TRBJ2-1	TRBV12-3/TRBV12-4	CASSAPLAGGPREQFF
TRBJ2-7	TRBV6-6	CASSRATGSYEQYF
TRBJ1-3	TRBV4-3	CASSQVFRGSSGNTIYF
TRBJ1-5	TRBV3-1	CASSQGTVGQPQHF
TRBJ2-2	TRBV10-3	CAISYPGQGAGELFF
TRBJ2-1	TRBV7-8	CASSPTPSSYNEQFF
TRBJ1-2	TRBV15	CATSRDSGTGFYGYTF
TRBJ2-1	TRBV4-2	CASSQGWRGVPYNEQFF
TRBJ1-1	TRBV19	CASSTGRTVNTEAFF
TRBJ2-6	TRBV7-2	CASSLLSWDGANVLTF
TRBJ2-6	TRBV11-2	CASSKRGAGANVLTF
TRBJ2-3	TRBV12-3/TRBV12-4	CASTPQEGNTQYF
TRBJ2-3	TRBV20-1	CSARDIVSTDTQYF
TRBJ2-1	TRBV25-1	CASSEPPSGGHNEQFF
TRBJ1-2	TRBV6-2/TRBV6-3	CASSQGQRNGYTF
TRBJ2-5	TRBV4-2	CASSQEGETQYF
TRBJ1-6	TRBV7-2	CASRPQTGTFRSPLHF
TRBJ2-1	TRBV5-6	CASRELAGRSYNEQFF
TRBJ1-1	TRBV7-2	CASSWDTSEAFF
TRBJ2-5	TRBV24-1	CATAGEETQYF
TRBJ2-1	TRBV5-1	CASSLAREGEQFF
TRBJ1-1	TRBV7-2	CASSLTLPSEAFF
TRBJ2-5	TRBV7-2	CASSSDRGMVETQYF
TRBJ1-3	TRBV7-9	CASSFANSGNTIYF
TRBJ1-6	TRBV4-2	CASSQDRALHF
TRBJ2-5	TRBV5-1	CASSADPGGETQYF
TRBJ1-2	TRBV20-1	CSAETGTGFGYTF